This T cell receptor beta chain originates from a study of graft-versus-host responses after intestinal transplantation. Study overall: Isolated intestinal, liver-intestinal, or multivisceral transplants were what recipients had. After anti-thymocyte globulin induction, recipients took tacrolimus and steroids for 2 to 3 years. Study-wide results and caveats: GvH clonotypes were identified within recipient marrow, with a subset emerging first in ileum or blood. Circulating GvH clones peaking coincided with falling HvG clones soon after transplant.

Comment on this clone: Its antigen is not known.

Clones were read by immunoSEQ multiplex PCR, and TCRdb kept only the in-frame ones, dropping some. The sample records tens of thousands of clones, approximately 93% being singletons. The sequences come from unstimulated CD8+ T cells sorted from spleen or lymph node cells, collected before intestinal transplant. This sequence was found in a human donor who received an intestinal transplant.

The CDR3, as DNA: TGTGCCAGCAGCCCCGGAGGGGAAAACACCTACGAGCAGTACTTC. It is translated as CASSPGGENTYEQYF. The chain employs TRBV9 and TRBJ2-7, with a weak D call TRBD2 (6 bases). The V gene's germline CDR1 is SGDLS and CDR2 YYNGEE. The CDR3 extends over 15 amino acids. Trimming removed 4 bases at V and 2 bases at J, with 16 bases between. Full variable domain (remainder filled in from reference TRBV9 and TRBJ2-7): DSGVTQTPKHLITATGQRVTLRCSPRSGDLSVYWYQQSLDQGLQFLIQYYNGEERAKGNILERFSAQQFPDLHSELNLSSLELGDSALYFCASSPGGENTYEQYFGPGTRLTVT.